These 23 T cell receptor beta chains share one sample of origin, sequenced in a study of tumor-infiltrating lymphocytes in primary liver carcinoma. Unsorted whole blood yielded blood RNA, and germline DNA was extracted as well. A constant-region primer primed TCR beta cDNA synthesis from about 490 ng of total RNA. Amplification in three nested multiplex PCR rounds with slightly modified ARM-PCR gave rise to TCR beta libraries. The study ran its first two PCR rounds for approximately 10 cycles each, using TRBV1-TRBV30 forward primers and a C-beta reverse primer. TCRdb redid the calling of the multiplex PCR reads with MiXCR, one entry per CDR3 protein. The top ten hold about 9.4% of the sample, which has hundreds of thousands of distinct CDR3 sequences, 60% to 80% seen once. The sequenced sample was peripheral blood. Receptors originate from a man in his forties with primary liver carcinoma and hepatitis B virus infection.

This clonotype appeared many times. V and J are TRBV6-2 or TRBV6-3 and TRBJ2-1, with 7 bases fitting TRBD1. From germline, CDR1 is MNHEY and CDR2 SVGEGT. Trimming removed 2 bases from V and 9 bases from J; junction bases left unmatched: 7. The CDR3 sequence is 14 residues long. The CDR3 coding sequence is TGTGCCAGCAGTTACAGGGGGCCCCTCGGTGAGCAGTTCTTC. It translates to CASSYRGPLGEQFF.

The chain employs TRBV28 and TRBJ2-2; 7 bases match TRBD1. CDR3 length: 14 amino acids. V dropped 3 bases and J dropped 4; count of bases not matched to a gene: 2. The germline CDR1 and CDR2 sequences are MDHEN and SYDVKM. Here the CDR3 DNA reads TGTGCCAGCAGTTTCCCAGGGGGCACCGGGGAGCTGTTTTTT. Residues: CASSFPGGTGELFF.

This clonotype was counted once. A much larger clone lies a single base off, so this may be a read error. This likely comes from a read error, as the CDR3 has no conserved phenylalanine or tryptophan at its end. V and J are TRBV7-8 and TRBJ2-5, with 7 positions matching TRBD2. The junction had 5 bases not matched to a gene; V was cut back by 4 bases and J by 3 bases. The germline V gene encodes CDR1 SGHVS and CDR2 FQNEAQ. CDR3 size: 14 residues. CDR3 sequence (DNA): TGTGCCAGCAGCTCGGATGCGGGGGAAGAGACCCAGTACCTC. It encodes CASSSDAGEETQYL.

About this clonotype itself: Possible read error: a much larger clone is one base away. The J gene is TRBJ2-2, the V gene TRBV4-3; the match to TRBD2 covers 15 bases. This CDR3 has 17 residues. CDR1 is LGHNA and CDR2 is YSLEER in the germline V gene. CDR3 DNA sequence: TGCGCCAGCAGCCTGGGACTAGCGGGAGGTTCCACCGGGAAGCTGTTTTTT. Translation: CASSLGLAGGSTGKLFF.

This rearrangement joins TRBV2 to TRBJ2-5, with 9 bases matching TRBD2. V dropped 7 bases and J dropped 4; count of bases not matched to a gene: 10. The CDR3 loop spans 15 amino acids. Germline lookup yields CDR1 SNHLY and CDR2 FYNNEI. The CDR3 DNA reads TGTGCCAGCAACCCGACTAGCGGTGGGAGAGAGACCCAGTACTTC. Encoded protein: CASNPTSGGRETQYF. Variable domain in full (rest from reference TRBV2 and TRBJ2-5): EPEVTQTPSHQVTQMGQEVILRCVPISNHLYFYWYRQILGQKVEFLVSFYNNEISEKSEIFDDQFSVERPDGSNFTLKIRSTKLEDSAMYFCASNPTSGGRETQYFGPGTRLLVL.

This clonotype was seen only once. A much larger clonotype is one base distant, so this may be a read error. The CDR3 DNA reads TGTGCCAGCAGCCAAATTCGGGACAATAATGAAAAACTGTTTTTT. Translation gives CASSQIRDNNEKLFF. The J gene is TRBJ1-4, the V gene TRBV4-2; weak D call: TRBD1 (6 bases). With 2 bases removed from V and 4 bases from J, the gap between germline ends came to 11 bases. The CDR3 runs 15 residues. Germline-derived CDR1 and CDR2 are LGHNA and YNFKEQ.

As for this clonotype: Its ends do not fully match the called genes, so a read error is possible. This rearrangement joins TRBV11-1 to TRBJ2-3; D possibly uses TRBD1 or TRBD2 (5 bases each). This CDR3 comprises 16 residues. Germline-derived CDR1 and CDR2 are SGHAT and FQDESV (reference sequence). The CDR3 loop reads CASCLRDPCIPDTQYF. The DNA for the CDR3 is TGTGCCAGCTGCTTACGGGACCCCTGTATCCCAGATACGCAGTATTTT.

On this clonotype: A clone one base away is much larger, so this may be a read error. This rearrangement joins TRBV4-1 to TRBJ2-4, with D perhaps TRBD1 or TRBD2 (6 bases each). Germline V gives CDR1 MGHRA, CDR2 YSYEKL. Trimming shortened V by 1 base and J by 8 bases, and 24 bases separated the two germline ends. The CDR3 is made up of 18 amino acids. The CDR3 nucleotides are TGCGCCAGCAGCCAAGTGGGGTCGGAGGGGGGAGGCCAAGACATTCAGTACTTC. It specifies CASSQVGSEGGGQDIQYF.

V usage is TRBV30 and J usage is TRBJ2-7; no firm D call. Trimming left V 1 base short and J 7 bases short, with 14 bases between. The germline V gene encodes CDR1 GTSNPN and CDR2 SVGIG (reference sequence). This CDR3 spans 13 amino acids. The CDR3 protein is CAWSELGIGEQYF. CDR3 sequence (DNA): TGTGCCTGGAGTGAATTGGGGATAGGGGAGCAGTACTTC.

The chain joins TRBV6-5 to TRBJ2-7, with 7 bases fitting TRBD2. The germline V gene has CDR1 MNHEY and CDR2 SVGAGI. Trimming at V came to 1 base and at J to 5 bases, leaving 11 bases not matched to a gene. The CDR3 is made up of 16 amino acids. The CDR3, as DNA: TGTGCCAGCAGTTACTGGTTGGCTAGCGGCCCCCACGAGCAGTACTTC. Residues: CASSYWLASGPHEQYF.

This clonotype was seen a handful of times. The CDR3 does not close with the conserved phenylalanine or tryptophan, likely indicating a read error. The chain couples TRBV6-1 to TRBJ2-7; D may match TRBD1 or TRBD2 (5 bases each). The CDR3 sequence is 12 residues long. Per germline, CDR1 MNHNS and CDR2 SASEGT. V lost 3 bases to trimming and J lost 7 bases, with 10 bases between them. CDR3 loop: CASSEGRWEQYL. CDR3 DNA: TGTGCCAGCAGTGAGGGACGCTGGGAGCAGTACCTC.

This clonotype was found once. Given the absence of the conserved phenylalanine or tryptophan at the CDR3 end, a read error is likely. V and J are TRBV7-8 and TRBJ1-5; D might be TRBD1 (6 bases). Germline V CDR1 and CDR2: SGHVS, FQNEAQ. Trimming cost V 1 base and J 4 bases, with 11 bases left between them. There are 15 residues in the CDR3. This CDR3 is CASSLDPQGNQPQHL. CDR3 bases: TGTGCCAGCAGCTTAGATCCCCAGGGGAATCAGCCCCAGCATCTT.

On this clonotype itself: A much larger clone sits a single nucleotide away, making a read error possible. The rearrangement joins TRBV5-4 to TRBJ2-5; 8 bases match TRBD2. Germline CDR1 is SGHNT and CDR2 is YYREEE (reference sequence). CDR3 length equals 14 residues. V dropped 4 bases and J dropped 9; count of bases not matched to a gene: 11. The CDR3 region has the DNA TGTGCCAGCAGCCTGGGACCAGCGGGAGTGGCCCAGTACTTC. Amino acids: CASSLGPAGVAQYF.

Concerning this clonotype itself: One base away lies a much larger clone, so this may be a sequencing read error. The CDR3 ends on some other residue instead of the conserved phenylalanine or tryptophan, so this is likely a read error. This chain connects TRBV10-3 to TRBJ2-7; 8 positions match TRBD2. The CDR3 length is 14 residues. Per germline, CDR1 ENHRY and CDR2 SYGVKD. Trimming cost V 5 bases and J 6 bases; bases outside gene matches: 9. DNA of the CDR3: TGTGCCATCAGTCCACTAGCGGAGATGGGCGAGCAGTACCTC. It translates to CAISPLAEMGEQYL.

This sequence joins TRBV5-6 and TRBJ2-5; D might be TRBD1 (6 bases). CDR1 is SGHDT and CDR2 is YYEEEE in the germline V gene. The CDR3 is 14 residues long. With 1 base removed from V and 5 bases from J, the gap between germline ends came to 12 bases. The CDR3 nucleotides read TGTGCCAGCAGCTTGTATCAGGGGAGTGAGACCCAGTACTTC. Protein sequence: CASSLYQGSETQYF.

J is TRBJ2-3 and V is TRBV13; D perhaps matches TRBD2 (6 bases). The germline V and J ends were trimmed by 6 bases and 5 bases, with 18 bases remaining between them. CDR1 and CDR2 from the germline V gene are PRHDT and FYEKMQ (reference sequence). The CDR3 has 15 residues. The CDR3 here is CASRPWRGGVDTQYF. For the CDR3, the DNA is TGTGCCAGCAGACCCTGGAGGGGAGGTGTAGATACGCAGTATTTT. Full variable domain (missing parts from reference TRBV13 and TRBJ2-3): AAGVIQSPRHLIKEKRETATLKCYPIPRHDTVYWYQQGPGQDPQFLISFYEKMQSDKGSIPDRFSAQQFSDYHSELNMSSLELGDSALYFCASRPWRGGVDTQYFGPGTRLTVL.

As for this clonotype: Relative to the germline gene, one junction end is altered; a read error may explain this. The chain carries TRBV5-5 and TRBJ2-1; D call uncertain. The CDR3 covers 12 residues. In germline, CDR1 is SGHKS, CDR2 YYEKEE (reference sequence). CDR3 nucleotides: TGCGCCAGCAGCGCCGGCTACAATGAGCAGTTCTTC. Amino acids: CASSAGYNEQFF.

This clonotype has just a few counts. J is TRBJ2-3 and V is TRBV28, with D perhaps TRBD1 or TRBD2 (5 bases each). Germline CDR1 is MDHEN and CDR2 is SYDVKM. Trimming removed 6 bases at V and 1 base at J, with 8 bases between. CDR3 length equals 13 residues. The CDR3 DNA sequence: TGTGCCAGCAGCCGAGGGGGCACAGATACGCAGTATTTT. Amino acids: CASSRGGTDTQYF.

Remarks on this clonotype: It may be a read error: a sequence one base away is much more abundant. This chain links TRBV29-1 with TRBJ2-2, with D tentatively TRBD2 (6 bases). In germline, CDR1 is SQVTM, CDR2 ANQGSEA. This CDR3 spans 14 amino acids. CDR3 coding DNA: TGCAGCGTTGAAGACCCCCGGGAGACCGGGGAGCTGCTTTTT. Protein: CSVEDPRETGELLF.

Notes on this clonotype: This CDR3 fails to terminate in the conserved phenylalanine or tryptophan, so it likely reflects a read error. The V gene is TRBV5-6, the J gene TRBJ1-1; D is uncertain. Germline CDR1 is SGHDT and CDR2 is YYEEEE. This CDR3 contains 12 residues. Trimming cost V 4 bases and J 5 bases, with 9 bases left between them. The CDR3, as DNA: TGTGCCAGCAGCCGTGGAGGGACTGAAGCTTTCCTT. This codes for CASSRGGTEAFL.

There are many counts of this clonotype. The V call is TRBV4-2, the J call TRBJ2-7; D unclear. V dropped 0 bases and J dropped 8 bases, with 11 bases sitting between them. CDR3 size: 13 residues. The V gene's germline CDR1 is LGHNA and CDR2 YNFKEQ. The CDR3 spells CASSQDPEPKQYF. CDR3 DNA: TGTGCCAGCAGCCAAGATCCTGAGCCGAAGCAGTACTTC.

The chain links TRBV5-6 to TRBJ2-5; D is possibly TRBD1 or TRBD2 (5 bases each). Germline-derived CDR1 and CDR2 are SGHDT and YYEEEE. This CDR3 spans 13 amino acids. The germline V and J ends were trimmed by 4 bases and 1 base, with 8 bases remaining between them. Here the CDR3 reads CASSTGTQETQYF. The DNA for the CDR3 is TGTGCCAGCAGCACGGGGACCCAAGAGACCCAGTACTTC.

In its sample, this clonotype was seen once. This may be a read error, as it is one base from a much larger clone. CDR3 protein: CASSFGGAGANILTF. DNA of the CDR3: TGTGCCAGCAGCTTCGGGGGGGCTGGGGCCAACATCCTGACTTTC. The chain has TRBV5-4 and TRBJ2-6, with 8 bases lining up with TRBD2. Per germline, CDR1 SGHNT and CDR2 YYREEE (reference sequence). The CDR3 extends over 15 amino acids.